This T cell receptor beta chain was sequenced in a study of Graves' ophthalmopathy and Graves' hyperthyroidism. This clonotype was seen at least ten times. Lacking the conserved final phenylalanine or tryptophan, this CDR3 likely reflects a read error. This CDR3 comprises 12 residues. V was cut by 6 bases and J by 2 bases, with 11 bases left in between. CDR1 and CDR2 from the germline V gene are GTSNPN and SVGIG (reference sequence). The authors enrolled newly diagnosed hyperthyroidism patients aged 18 to 65 with under 2 months' duration. RNA transcripts were the source from which TCR beta CDR3 regions were amplified. HTBI primers were employed in first-round RT-PCR, then a second-round multiplex PCR followed. TCRdb reprocessed the multiplex PCR reads with MiXCR, giving one entry per CDR3 protein. Here the sample spans some 350,000 distinct CDR3 sequences, about a sixth being singletons.

The sequenced material came from peripheral blood. J is TRBJ2-7 and V is TRBV30; maybe TRBD1 (7 bases). This clonotype was sampled from an adult woman with stable Graves' hyperthyroidism. As DNA, the CDR3 is TGTGCCTGCCGCGGGACAGCCTACGAGCAGTACCTC. Residues: CACRGTAYEQYL.